This T cell receptor beta chain was profiled in a study of blood T cell repertoires in COVID-19. Trimming stripped 3 bases from V and 7 bases from J, with 14 bases between. Germline V CDR1 and CDR2: SGHRS, YFSETQ. The length of the CDR3 is 14 residues. Produced via immunoSEQ multiplex PCR; TCRdb's table is partial and in-frame only. The table has tens of thousands of clones, about nine tenths seen once; the top ten hold roughly 1.4%. This chain connects TRBV5-1 to TRBJ1-5; D might be TRBD1 (6 bases). The clonotype comes from a woman older than 75 with acute or convalescent COVID-19. Material: peripheral blood. CDR3 DNA: TGCGCCAGCAGCTGGTCAGGGGAAGGGCAGCCCCAGCATTTT. Protein sequence: CASSWSGEGQPQHF.